A selection of T cell receptor beta chains follows, all from one sample in a study of shared clonotypes between healthy human individuals. Only in-frame clones appear in the TCRdb table, and some are missing; sequencing was by immunoSEQ multiplex PCR. In the table there are around 530,000 clones, roughly 79% of which are singletons. Material: PBMCs. The receptors stem from a middle-aged woman in good health. Some clones in this sample may be carry-over from other donors' samples. CDR3s include the opening cysteine and the closing phenylalanine or tryptophan. A D gene is named only where the DNA matches it firmly. Expanded clones get a size class; other rows say once, few or many, or leave the size out.

CASSLDGRASNEQFF,TGTGCCAGCAGTTTAGACGGGAGGGCCTCGAATGAGCAGTTCTTC,TRBD2,TRBV28,15,.,TRBJ2-1
CASSLNTFGGELFF,TGTGCCAGCAGCTTAAATACCTTTGGAGGGGAGCTGTTTTTT,.,TRBV11-3,14,.,TRBJ2-2
CASSISSGRTETQYF,TGTGCCAGTAGTATTTCCAGCGGGAGGACAGAGACCCAGTACTTC,TRBD2,TRBV19,15,.,TRBJ2-5
CASSHGLAGAGGELFF,TGCGCCAGCAGCCACGGACTAGCGGGAGCGGGCGGGGAGCTGTTTTTT,TRBD2,TRBV4-1,16,.,TRBJ2-2
CASSLRRDRDSYPNYGYTF,TGTGCCAGCAGCCTTCGACGGGACAGGGACTCCTACCCTAACTATGGCTACACCTTC,TRBD1,TRBV4-2,19,.,TRBJ1-2
CASSEVLAVYNEQFF,TGTGCCAGCAGTGAAGTGTTAGCGGTTTACAATGAGCAGTTCTTC,.,TRBV6-1,15,many,TRBJ2-1
CASSSARGRGTEAFF,TGTGCCAGCAGCTCAGCCAGGGGGCGAGGAACTGAAGCTTTCTTT,TRBD1,TRBV7-2,15,once,TRBJ1-1
CAGADQGNTEAFF,TGTGCCGGGGCAGACCAAGGGAACACTGAAGCTTTCTTT,.,TRBV10-3,13,.,TRBJ1-1
CANEGVGYTF,TGTGCCAACGAAGGGGTCGGCTACACCTTC,.,TRBV30,10,.,TRBJ1-2
CASSSGGSSYEQYF,TGTGCCAGCTCCTCGGGTGGGTCGTCCTACGAGCAGTACTTC,.,TRBV7-8,14,.,TRBJ2-7
CASSRDRGFYEQYF,TGTGCCAGCTCACGGGACAGGGGGTTCTACGAGCAGTACTTC,TRBD1,TRBV18,14,.,TRBJ2-7
CASSSRQLGQETQYF,TGTGCCAGCAGCTCGCGACAGCTTGGGCAAGAGACCCAGTACTTC,.,TRBV7-7,15,.,TRBJ2-5
CASSRGFREKLFF,TGTGCCAGCAGTCGGGGTTTTCGGGAAAAACTGTTTTTT,.,TRBV6-1,13,.,TRBJ1-4
CASSTLTSGSTDTQYF,TGTGCCAGTAGTACGTTGACTAGCGGGAGCACAGATACGCAGTATTTT,TRBD2,TRBV19,16,few,TRBJ2-3
CASSLGSGNTIYF,TGTGCCAGCAGCCTCGGATCCGGAAACACCATATATTTT,.,TRBV7-9,13,.,TRBJ1-3
CASSTTGGNYGYTF,TGCGCCAGCAGCACCACAGGGGGTAACTATGGCTACACCTTC,TRBD1,TRBV5-1,14,.,TRBJ1-2
CASSLAPAGTDTQYF,TGCGCCAGCAGCTTGGCCCCAGCGGGCACAGATACGCAGTATTTT,.,TRBV5-1,15,.,TRBJ2-3
CASGPSESYEQYF,TGTGCCAGCGGCCCTAGCGAATCCTACGAGCAGTACTTC,.,TRBV7-6,13,.,TRBJ2-7
CASSPLAGAYNEQFF,TGTGCCAGCAGTCCTCTAGCGGGAGCCTACAATGAGCAGTTCTTC,TRBD2,TRBV6-5,15,.,TRBJ2-1
CASSGTGGTEAFF,TGTGCCAGTAGTGGGACAGGGGGCACTGAAGCTTTCTTT,TRBD1,TRBV19,13,.,TRBJ1-1
CATSRAPGEASYNEQFF,TGTGCCACCAGCAGAGCCCCGGGTGAGGCCTCCTACAATGAGCAGTTCTTC,.,TRBV15,17,.,TRBJ2-1
CASSFRRGEGGYTF,TGTGCCAGCAGCTTTCGGAGGGGGGAGGGTGGCTACACCTTC,.,TRBV7-2,14,.,TRBJ1-2
CAWSTTSWGLRETQYF,TGTGCCTGGAGTACGACTAGCTGGGGGTTGCGGGAGACCCAGTACTTC,TRBD2,TRBV30,16,.,TRBJ2-5
CASSSLAGQETQYF,TGTGCCAGCAGCTCCCTAGCGGGCCAAGAGACCCAGTACTTC,TRBD2,TRBV7-9,14,.,TRBJ2-5
CASSLVGFTYEQYF,TGTGCCAGCAGCTTGGTGGGTTTTACCTACGAGCAGTACTTC,.,TRBV5-6,14,.,TRBJ2-7
CASRGALFPAGELFF,TGCGCCAGCAGAGGGGCTTTATTCCCTGCCGGGGAGCTGTTTTTT,.,TRBV5-1,15,.,TRBJ2-2
CASSPVSGADTQYF,TGTGCCAGCAGCCCAGTGTCTGGGGCAGATACGCAGTATTTT,.,TRBV7-7,14,.,TRBJ2-3
CASSTGGRPTEAFF,TGTGCCAGCAGTACGGGAGGGCGGCCCACTGAAGCTTTCTTT,.,TRBV28,14,.,TRBJ1-1
CAISDPGLAGSTDTQYF,TGTGCCATCAGTGACCCCGGACTAGCGGGAAGCACAGATACGCAGTATTTT,TRBD2,TRBV10-3,17,.,TRBJ2-3